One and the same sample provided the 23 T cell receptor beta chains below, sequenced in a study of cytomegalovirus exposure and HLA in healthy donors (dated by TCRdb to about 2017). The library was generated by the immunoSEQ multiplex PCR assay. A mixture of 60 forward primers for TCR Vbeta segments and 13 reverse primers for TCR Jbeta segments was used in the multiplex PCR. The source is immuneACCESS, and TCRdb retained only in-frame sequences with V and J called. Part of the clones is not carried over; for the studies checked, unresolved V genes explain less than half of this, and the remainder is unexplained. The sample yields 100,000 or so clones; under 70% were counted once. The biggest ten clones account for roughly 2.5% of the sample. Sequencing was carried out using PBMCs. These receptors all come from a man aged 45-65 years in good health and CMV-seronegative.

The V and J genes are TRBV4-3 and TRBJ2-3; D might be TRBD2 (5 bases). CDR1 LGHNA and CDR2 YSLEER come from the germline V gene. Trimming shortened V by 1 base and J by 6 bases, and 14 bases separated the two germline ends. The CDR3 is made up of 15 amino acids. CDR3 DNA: TGCGCCAGCAGCCAAGGTGGGGAGAGTTGGGATACGCAGTATTTT. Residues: CASSQGGESWDTQYF.

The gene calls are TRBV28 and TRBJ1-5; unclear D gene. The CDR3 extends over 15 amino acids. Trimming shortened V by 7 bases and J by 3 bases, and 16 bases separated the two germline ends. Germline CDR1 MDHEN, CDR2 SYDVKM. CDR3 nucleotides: TGTGCCAGCACTCGGAGCCAGAGAAACAATCAGCCCCAGCATTTT. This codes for CASTRSQRNNQPQHF.

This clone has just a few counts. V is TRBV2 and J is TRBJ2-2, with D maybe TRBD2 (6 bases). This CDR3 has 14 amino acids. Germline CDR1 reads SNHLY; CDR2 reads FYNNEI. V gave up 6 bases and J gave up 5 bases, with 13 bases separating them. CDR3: CASRGGGRTGELFF. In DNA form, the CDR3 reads TGTGCCAGCAGGGGAGGAGGGCGGACCGGGGAGCTGTTTTTT. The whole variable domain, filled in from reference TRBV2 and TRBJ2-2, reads EPEVTQTPSHQVTQMGQEVILRCVPISNHLYFYWYRQILGQKVEFLVSFYNNEISEKSEIFDDQFSVERPDGSNFTLKIRSTKLEDSAMYFCASRGGGRTGELFFGEGSRLTVL.

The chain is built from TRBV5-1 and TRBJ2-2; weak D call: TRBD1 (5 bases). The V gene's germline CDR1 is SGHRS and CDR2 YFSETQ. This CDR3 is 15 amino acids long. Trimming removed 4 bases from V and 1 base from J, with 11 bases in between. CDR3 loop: CASSLGAQNTGELFF. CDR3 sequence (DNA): TGCGCCAGCAGCCTTGGGGCTCAGAACACCGGGGAGCTGTTTTTT.

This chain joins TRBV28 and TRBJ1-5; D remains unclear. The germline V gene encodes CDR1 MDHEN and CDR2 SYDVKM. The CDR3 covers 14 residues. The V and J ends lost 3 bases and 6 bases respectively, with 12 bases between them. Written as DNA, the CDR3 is TGTGCCAGCAGTTTCCCAGCACGGGGTCAGCCCCAGCATTTT. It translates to CASSFPARGQPQHF.

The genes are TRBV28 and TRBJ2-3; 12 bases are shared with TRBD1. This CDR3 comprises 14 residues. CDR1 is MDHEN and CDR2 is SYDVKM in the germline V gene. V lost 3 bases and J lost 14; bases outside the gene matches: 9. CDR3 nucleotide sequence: TGTGCCAGCAGTTTGGGACAGGGGGCACCGGTTCCGTATTTT. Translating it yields CASSLGQGAPVPYF.

The CDR3 spells CASSPRQGSYEQYF. CDR3 DNA: TGTGCCAGCTCACCAAGACAGGGATCCTACGAGCAGTACTTC. The chain recombines TRBV18 with TRBJ2-7, with TRBD1 matching over 7 bases. V was pared by 2 bases and J by 1 base, with 2 bases of the junction left unmatched. Germline V gene sequence: CDR1 KGHSH, CDR2 LQKENI. The CDR3 loop spans 14 amino acids.

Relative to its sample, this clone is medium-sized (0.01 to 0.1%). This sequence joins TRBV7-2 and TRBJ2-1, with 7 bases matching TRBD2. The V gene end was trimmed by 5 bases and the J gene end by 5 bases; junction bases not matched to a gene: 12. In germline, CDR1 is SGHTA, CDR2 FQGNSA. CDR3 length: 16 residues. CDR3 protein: CASSPLFGLGNNEQFF. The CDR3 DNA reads TGTGCCAGCAGCCCCTTGTTTGGACTAGGCAACAATGAGCAGTTCTTC.

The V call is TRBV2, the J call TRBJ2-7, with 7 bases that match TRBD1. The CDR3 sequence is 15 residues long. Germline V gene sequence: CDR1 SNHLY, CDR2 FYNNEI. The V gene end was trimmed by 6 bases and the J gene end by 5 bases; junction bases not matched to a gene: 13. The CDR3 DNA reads TGTGCCAGCAGGACAAACAGGGGTACCGTAAACGAGCAGTACTTC. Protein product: CASRTNRGTVNEQYF.

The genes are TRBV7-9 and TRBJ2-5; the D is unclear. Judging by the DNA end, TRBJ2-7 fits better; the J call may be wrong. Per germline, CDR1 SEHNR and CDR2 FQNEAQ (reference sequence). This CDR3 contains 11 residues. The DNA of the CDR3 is TGTGCCAGCAGCCCTATCTACGAGCAGTACTTC. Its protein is CASSPIYEQYF.

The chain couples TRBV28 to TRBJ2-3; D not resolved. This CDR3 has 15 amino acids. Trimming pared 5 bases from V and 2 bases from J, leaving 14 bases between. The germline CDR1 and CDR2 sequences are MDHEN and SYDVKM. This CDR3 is CASSPSGGPTDTQYF. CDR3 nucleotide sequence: TGTGCCAGCAGTCCCTCTGGCGGTCCCACAGATACGCAGTATTTT.

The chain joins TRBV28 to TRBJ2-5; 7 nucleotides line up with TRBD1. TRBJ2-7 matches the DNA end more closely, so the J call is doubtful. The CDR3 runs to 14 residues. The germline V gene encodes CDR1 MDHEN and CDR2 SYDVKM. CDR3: CASSLGTASFEQYF. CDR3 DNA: TGTGCCAGCAGTTTAGGGACAGCCTCTTTCGAGCAGTACTTC.

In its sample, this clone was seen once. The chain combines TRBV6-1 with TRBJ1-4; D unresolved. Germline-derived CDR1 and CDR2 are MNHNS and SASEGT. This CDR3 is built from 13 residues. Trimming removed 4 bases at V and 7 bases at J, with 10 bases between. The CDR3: CASSAWEGEKLFF. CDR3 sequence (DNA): TGTGCCAGCAGTGCATGGGAGGGTGAAAAACTGTTTTTT.

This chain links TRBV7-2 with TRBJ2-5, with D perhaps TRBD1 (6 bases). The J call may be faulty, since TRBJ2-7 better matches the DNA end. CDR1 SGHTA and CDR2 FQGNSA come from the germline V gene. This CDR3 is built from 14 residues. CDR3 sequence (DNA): TGTGCCAGCAGCCCACGACAGGTAACGAACGAGCAGTACTTC. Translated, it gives CASSPRQVTNEQYF.

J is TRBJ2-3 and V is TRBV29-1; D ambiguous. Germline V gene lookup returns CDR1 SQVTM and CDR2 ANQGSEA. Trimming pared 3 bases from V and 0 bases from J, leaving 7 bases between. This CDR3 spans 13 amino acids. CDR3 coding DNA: TGCAGCGTTGAGACTGCTAGCACAGATACGCAGTATTTT. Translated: CSVETASTDTQYF.

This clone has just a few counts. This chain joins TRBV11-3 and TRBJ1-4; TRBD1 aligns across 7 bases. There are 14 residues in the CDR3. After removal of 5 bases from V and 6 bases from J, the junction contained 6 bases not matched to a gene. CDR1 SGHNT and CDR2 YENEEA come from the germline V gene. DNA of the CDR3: TGTGCCAGCAGCGTTAGACAGGGTTATGAAAAACTGTTTTTT. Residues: CASSVRQGYEKLFF.

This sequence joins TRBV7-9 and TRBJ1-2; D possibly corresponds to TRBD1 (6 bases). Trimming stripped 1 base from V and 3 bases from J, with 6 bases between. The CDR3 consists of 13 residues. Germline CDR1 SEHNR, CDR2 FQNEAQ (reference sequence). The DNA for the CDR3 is TGTGCCAGCAGCTTAGGGACAGACTATGGCTACACCTTC. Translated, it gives CASSLGTDYGYTF.

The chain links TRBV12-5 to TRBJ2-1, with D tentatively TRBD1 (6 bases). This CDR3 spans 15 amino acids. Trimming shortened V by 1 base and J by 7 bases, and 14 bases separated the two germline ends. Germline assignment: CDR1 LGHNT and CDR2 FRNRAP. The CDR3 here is CASGLATGPGNEQFF. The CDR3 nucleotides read TGTGCTAGTGGTTTGGCAACAGGGCCAGGGAATGAGCAGTTCTTC.

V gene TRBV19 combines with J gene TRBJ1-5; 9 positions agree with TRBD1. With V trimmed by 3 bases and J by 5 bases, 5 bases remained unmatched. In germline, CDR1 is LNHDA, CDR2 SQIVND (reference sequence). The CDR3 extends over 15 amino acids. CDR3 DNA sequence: TGTGCCAGTAGTATTGGTCGGGACAGGGATCAGCCCCAGCATTTT. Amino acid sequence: CASSIGRDRDQPQHF.

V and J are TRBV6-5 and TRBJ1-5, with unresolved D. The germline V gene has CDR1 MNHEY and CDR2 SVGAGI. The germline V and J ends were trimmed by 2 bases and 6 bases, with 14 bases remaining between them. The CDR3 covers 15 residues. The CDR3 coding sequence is TGTGCCAGCAGTTACGCCGGGGATCGGAGTCAGCCCCAGCATTTT. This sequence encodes CASSYAGDRSQPQHF.

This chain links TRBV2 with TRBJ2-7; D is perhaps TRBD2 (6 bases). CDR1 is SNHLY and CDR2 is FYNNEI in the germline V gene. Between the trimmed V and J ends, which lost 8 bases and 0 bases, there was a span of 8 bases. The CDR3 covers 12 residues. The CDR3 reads CASGRLSYEQYF. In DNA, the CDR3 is TGTGCCAGCGGGAGGCTCTCCTACGAGCAGTACTTC. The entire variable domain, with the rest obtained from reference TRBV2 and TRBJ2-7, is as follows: EPEVTQTPSHQVTQMGQEVILRCVPISNHLYFYWYRQILGQKVEFLVSFYNNEISEKSEIFDDQFSVERPDGSNFTLKIRSTKLEDSAMYFCASGRLSYEQYFGPGTRLTVT.

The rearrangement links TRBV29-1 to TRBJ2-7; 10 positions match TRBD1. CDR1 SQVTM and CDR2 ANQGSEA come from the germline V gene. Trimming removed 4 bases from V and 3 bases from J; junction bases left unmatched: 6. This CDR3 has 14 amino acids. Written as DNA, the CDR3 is TGCAGCGTTGCGGACAGGGGGGTGGTCTACGAGCAGTACTTC. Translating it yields CSVADRGVVYEQYF.

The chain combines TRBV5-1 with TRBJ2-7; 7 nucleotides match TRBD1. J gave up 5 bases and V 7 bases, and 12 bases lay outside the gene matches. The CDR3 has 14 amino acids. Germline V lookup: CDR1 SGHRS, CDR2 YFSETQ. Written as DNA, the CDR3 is TGCGCCAGCCACACGACAGGGTCGAGCGACGAGCAGTACTTC. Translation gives CASHTTGSSDEQYF.